Below, 22 T cell receptor beta chains from the same sample are listed, as sequenced in a study of blood T cell repertoires in COVID-19. Produced via immunoSEQ multiplex PCR; TCRdb's table is partial and in-frame only. The repertoire has 95,000 to 100,000 clones, 92% of them found once; the top ten carry less than 7.5%. Sequencing was done on a sample of peripheral blood. The source is a man in his fifties with active COVID-19.

The chain employs TRBV5-1 and TRBJ1-1; 7 positions agree with TRBD1. Germline assignment: CDR1 SGHRS and CDR2 YFSETQ. CDR3 size: 15 residues. J gave up 1 base and V 0 bases, and 3 bases lay outside the gene matches. CDR3 in DNA: TGCGCCAGCAGCTTGGAGGGGACAGCGAACACTGAAGCTTTCTTT. Its translation is CASSLEGTANTEAFF.

This rearrangement joins TRBV6-5 to TRBJ1-2; maybe TRBD1 (6 bases). The germline V gene encodes CDR1 MNHEY and CDR2 SVGAGI. This CDR3 has 14 residues. With 5 bases removed from V and 4 bases from J, the gap between germline ends came to 14 bases. CDR3 sequence: CASSNRATSYGYTF. The CDR3 DNA sequence: TGTGCCAGCAGTAACAGGGCTACGAGCTATGGCTACACCTTC.

J is TRBJ2-7 and V is TRBV5-1; TRBD1 matches 8 bases. V dropped 4 bases and J dropped 6; count of bases not matched to a gene: 3. Per the germline V gene, CDR1 is SGHRS and CDR2 is YFSETQ. This CDR3 contains 12 residues. CDR3 nucleotides: TGCGCCAGCAGCCTCGGACAGGGCGAGCAGTACTTC. Translating gives CASSLGQGEQYF.

Remarks on this clone: With a much larger clone just one base away, this may be a read error. This chain connects TRBV12-3 or TRBV12-4 to TRBJ1-5; TRBD1 might be the D (6 bases). V was shortened by 6 bases and J by 5 bases, with 8 bases between the two germline ends. The CDR3 has 12 residues. This chain's CDR3 is CASSAGDQPQHF. DNA of the CDR3: TGTGCCAGCAGCGCAGGGGATCAGCCCCAGCATTTT.

This clone was picked up one time. The chain has TRBV7-8 and TRBJ1-1; 12 bases match TRBD1. CDR1 is SGHVS and CDR2 is FQNEAQ in the germline V gene. The CDR3 totals 15 residues. After removal of 5 bases from V and 5 bases from J, the junction contained 6 bases not matched to a gene. The CDR3 coding sequence is TGTGCCAGCAGCCTAGGGACAGGGGGCCGGACTGAAGCTTTCTTT. Translating it yields CASSLGTGGRTEAFF.

The V gene is TRBV19, the J gene TRBJ1-6; D ambiguous. Trimming stripped 2 bases from V and 9 bases from J, with 20 bases between. This CDR3 has 17 amino acids. Germline V gene lookup returns CDR1 LNHDA and CDR2 SQIVND (reference sequence). The CDR3 sequence: CASSILVSGGSPSPLHF. CDR3 bases: TGTGCCAGTAGTATACTAGTGTCCGGTGGCAGTCCTTCACCCCTCCACTTT.

The chain links TRBV21-1 to TRBJ2-5; TRBD2 is the table's D call and was not checked against the DNA. TRBV21-1 constitutes a pseudogene. The CDR3 consists of 16 residues. The CDR3 region is CASSKGRLAGKETQYF. DNA for the CDR3: TGTGCCAGCAGCAAAGGTCGACTAGCGGGAAAGGAGACCCAGTACTTC.

This clone was seen more than once but under ten times. V gene TRBV5-1 combines with J gene TRBJ1-2; D ambiguous. Trimming left V 5 bases short and J 0 bases short, with 8 bases between. The CDR3 spans 13 residues. Germline V gene data show CDR1 as SGHRS and CDR2 as YFSETQ. In DNA form, the CDR3 reads TGCGCCAGCAGGGCAGAATCTAACTATGGCTACACCTTC. Its protein product is CASRAESNYGYTF.

V and J are TRBV20-1 and TRBJ1-2, with unresolved D. Trimming took 3 bases from V and 7 from J, leaving 15 bases between them. The CDR3 loop spans 13 amino acids. The V gene's germline CDR1 is DFQATT and CDR2 SNEGSKA (reference sequence). CDR3 sequence (DNA): TGCAGTGCTAGTCGGAGAAAAAGAAGTGGCTACACCTTC. Protein: CSASRRKRSGYTF.

The chain joins TRBV19 to TRBJ2-1, with 8 bases that match TRBD1. The CDR3 has 15 amino acids. The ends lost 4 bases at V and 2 bases at J; junction bases unmatched: 4. In germline, CDR1 is LNHDA, CDR2 SQIVND (reference sequence). CDR3 residues: CASSTQGAAYNEQFF. CDR3 nucleotides: TGTGCCAGTAGTACCCAGGGGGCGGCCTACAATGAGCAGTTCTTC.

This chain uses TRBV12-3 or TRBV12-4 with TRBJ1-4; D gene uncertain. The CDR3 contains 11 residues. V lost 5 bases and J lost 6, with 4 bases in between. The CDR3 DNA is TGTGCCAGCAGTACTGATGAAAAACTGTTTTTT. This gives the protein CASSTDEKLFF.

A note on this clone: An end of the junction does not agree with germline; a read error may underlie this. The genes are TRBV6-2 or TRBV6-3 and TRBJ2-2, with 9 bases lining up with TRBD2. CDR1 and CDR2 (germline): MNHEY, SVGEGT. This CDR3 has 15 residues. The DNA of the CDR3 is TGTGCCAGCAGTGTTAGCGGGAGACACACCGGGGATCTGTTTTTT. It specifies CASSVSGRHTGDLFF.

This chain links TRBV6-5 with TRBJ1-1; D is ambiguous. CDR1 is MNHEY and CDR2 is SVGAGI in the germline V gene. The CDR3 is made up of 14 amino acids. V lost 0 bases and J 5 bases, leaving 10 bases between the germline ends. The CDR3 loop reads CASSYSGSRTEAFF. The CDR3 nucleotides are TGTGCCAGCAGTTACTCGGGCTCTCGGACTGAAGCTTTCTTT.

The DNA for the CDR3 is TGCGCCAGCAGCTTGTTCGGGAGTAAAGGCACAGATACGCAGTATTTT. Its protein is CASSLFGSKGTDTQYF. V is TRBV5-1 and J is TRBJ2-3, with D possibly matching TRBD2 (6 bases). V was cut by 1 base and J by 1 base, with 13 bases left in between. Looked up from germline, CDR1 is SGHRS and CDR2 is YFSETQ. The CDR3 length is 16 residues. Complete variable domain (other parts from reference TRBV5-1 and TRBJ2-3): KAGVTQTPRYLIKTRGQQVTLSCSPISGHRSVSWYQQTPGQGLQFLFEYFSETQRNKGNFPGRFSGRQFSNSRSEMNVSTLELGDSALYLCASSLFGSKGTDTQYFGPGTRLTVL.

The chain employs TRBV9 and TRBJ2-1; 10 bases are shared with TRBD2. The CDR3 has 15 amino acids. The junction had 4 bases not matched to a gene; V was cut back by 2 bases and J by 5 bases. Per the germline V gene, CDR1 is SGDLS and CDR2 is YYNGEE. The CDR3 sequence is CASSVTSGTNNEQFF. As DNA, the CDR3 is TGTGCCAGCAGCGTTACTAGCGGGACCAACAATGAGCAGTTCTTC.

The J gene is TRBJ2-1, the V gene TRBV28, with 11 positions matching TRBD2. This CDR3 spans 16 amino acids. Germline CDR1 and CDR2: MDHEN and SYDVKM. After removal of 3 bases from V and 3 bases from J, the junction contained 4 bases not matched to a gene. CDR3 nucleotides: TGTGCCAGCAGTTTGACTAGCGGGAAGGGCTACAATGAGCAGTTCTTC. This translates into CASSLTSGKGYNEQFF. The variable domain in full, completed from reference TRBV28 and TRBJ2-1, reads DVKVTQSSRYLVKRTGEKVFLECVQDMDHENMFWYRQDPGLGLRLIYFSYDVKMKEKGDIPEGYSVSREKKERFSLILESASTNQTSMYLCASSLTSGKGYNEQFFGPGTRLTVL.

V gene TRBV11-2 combines with J gene TRBJ2-1, with 11 bases aligning to TRBD2. Per the germline V gene, CDR1 is SGHAT and CDR2 is FQNNGV. CDR3 size: 15 residues. Trimming took 5 bases from V and 6 from J; bases not matched to a gene: 6. CDR3 coding DNA: TGTGCCAGCAGCCGACTAGCGGGGCCCCTCAATGAGCAGTTCTTC. This translates into CASSRLAGPLNEQFF.

In DNA, the CDR3 is TGTGCCAGCTCACCACCGTCCCGGGACAGGGGTACTGAAGCTTTCTTT. This encodes CASSPPSRDRGTEAFF. V is TRBV18 and J is TRBJ1-1; 10 bases match TRBD1. This CDR3 spans 16 amino acids. V shed 0 bases and J 5 bases; nucleotides not matched to a gene: 6. The germline CDR1 and CDR2 sequences are KGHSH and LQKENI. Variable domain in full (rest from reference TRBV18 and TRBJ1-1): NAGVMQNPRHLVRRRGQEARLRCSPMKGHSHVYWYRQLPEEGLKFMVYLQKENIIDESGMPKERFSAEFPKEGPSILRIQQVVRGDSAAYFCASSPPSRDRGTEAFFGQGTRLTVV.

This chain joins TRBV7-6 and TRBJ2-5, with TRBD2 as a possible D gene (6 bases). Germline V gives CDR1 SGHVS, CDR2 FNYEAQ. V was cut by 6 bases and J by 4 bases, with 18 bases left in between. This CDR3 contains 15 residues. The CDR3 here is CASRRVGSEGETQYF. Here the CDR3 DNA reads TGTGCCAGCAGAAGGGTCGGGAGTGAAGGAGAGACCCAGTACTTC.

J is TRBJ2-1 and V is TRBV2; D ambiguous. The CDR3 length is 11 residues. The ends were cut back, 5 bases at V and 10 bases at J, with 9 bases in the middle. CDR1 and CDR2 from the germline V gene are SNHLY and FYNNEI. The CDR3 spells CASSYSREQFF. Written as DNA, the CDR3 is TGTGCCAGCAGTTATAGTCGGGAGCAGTTCTTC.

This clone was seen a single time. V gene TRBV5-6 combines with J gene TRBJ2-7; 9 bases match TRBD1. There are 17 residues in the CDR3. V gave up 4 bases and J gave up 4 bases; unmatched junction bases: 15. CDR1 is SGHDT, CDR2 YYEEEE, per germline. CDR3 region: CASSPTIYRGRGYEQYF. CDR3 bases: TGTGCCAGCAGCCCGACAATATACAGGGGGCGTGGATACGAGCAGTACTTC.

This chain connects TRBV25-1 to TRBJ2-5; TRBD2 matches 11 bases. CDR1 MGHDK and CDR2 SYGVNS come from the germline V gene. The CDR3 is 14 residues long. V shed 7 bases and J 0 bases; nucleotides not matched to a gene: 1. CDR3 DNA: TGTGCCAGCATGGGACTAGCGGACCAAGAGACCCAGTACTTC. Translated, it gives CASMGLADQETQYF.